This T cell receptor (beta chain) was retrieved from a study of shared clonotypes between healthy human individuals. Study-level background: Donor ages ranged 18 to 49 years: a couple of women, a few men.

Measured with immunoSEQ multiplex PCR; TCRdb has only the in-frame clones, and not every one. This table has about 2,500,000 clones, approximately 92% appearing once. About this clone itself: What it recognizes is unknown. The same CDR3 also results from other DNA sequences found in this sample.

Study-wide points: Investigators collected only blood, and repertoires in tissues likely differ. Larger estimated richness was generally seen in naive subsets than in memory subsets.

The TCR sequence derives from a man between 18 and 29 years old in good health. Sequenced input: naive CD4+ T cells sorted from blood. Subset indicated: CD45RA+ positively selected.

The CDR3 coding sequence is TGTGCCAGCAGCCTCGGAACTAATTCACCCCTCCACTTT. Translated: CASSLGTNSPLHF. V and J are TRBV5-6 and TRBJ1-6; no clear D gene. The CDR3 spans 13 residues. Between the trimmed V and J ends, which lost 4 bases and 6 bases, there was a span of 8 bases. CDR1 SGHDT and CDR2 YYEEEE come from the germline V gene.